The rows below give T cell receptor beta chains drawn from one sample of a study of Ad26.COV2.S vaccination and SARS-CoV-2 variants. Profiling relied on immunoSEQ multiplex PCR, and the TCRdb table lists in-frame clones only, not all of them. This table has about 680,000 clones, around 89% appearing once. The sequencing used peripheral blood, collected in a trial of Ad26.COV2.S vaccine versus placebo. These receptor sequences come from a person between 18 and 59 years old who received the Ad26.COV2.S COVID-19 vaccine or a placebo. The CDR3 runs from the conserved cysteine through the conserved F or W. The D gene is left open where the match is weak. Some rows mark clone size as missing; the rest say once, few, many or name a class of expanded clone.

d_call	j_call	clone_size	v_call	cdr3_aa	cdr3_nt
TRBD1	TRBJ1-1	.	TRBV7-6	CASSSRRQGGDTEAFF	TGTGCCAGCAGCTCGAGAAGACAGGGAGGGGACACTGAAGCTTTCTTT
.	TRBJ2-1	.	TRBV5-1	CASSLDQSSYNEQFF	TGCGCCAGCAGCTTGGACCAAAGCTCCTACAATGAGCAGTTCTTC
.	TRBJ1-6	.	TRBV6-5	CASRTELNSPLHF	TGTGCCAGCAGGACAGAACTAAATTCACCCCTCCACTTT
.	TRBJ1-2	.	TRBV27	CASSSQGGNLWGGYTF	TGTGCCAGCAGTTCACAAGGGGGGAACCTATGGGGTGGCTACACCTTC
TRBD2	TRBJ2-3	.	TRBV19	CASKTSGGTGTDTQYF	TGTGCCAGCAAGACTAGCGGGGGGACGGGCACAGATACGCAGTATTTT
.	TRBJ1-4	.	TRBV5-6	CASSTRRPSEKLFF	TGTGCCAGCAGCACTAGGCGGCCCAGTGAAAAACTGTTTTTT
.	TRBJ1-5	few	TRBV7-9	CASSLVGGEGQPQHF	TGTGCCAGCAGCTTAGTGGGAGGGGAGGGGCAGCCCCAGCATTTT
TRBD2	TRBJ2-1	.	TRBV9	CASSAPGTGGEQFF	TGTGCCAGCAGCGCCCCCGGGACGGGAGGGGAGCAGTTCTTC
.	TRBJ2-7	.	TRBV5-1	CASAQGFNYEQYF	TGCGCCAGCGCCCAGGGGTTTAACTACGAGCAGTACTTC
.	TRBJ1-6	few	TRBV14	CASSAALNSPLHF	TGTGCCAGCAGCGCGGCGCTAAATTCACCCCTCCACTTT
.	TRBJ1-1	.	TRBV4-2	CASSQDGRNTEAFF	TGTGCCAGCAGCCAAGATGGACGGAACACTGAAGCTTTCTTT
TRBD1	TRBJ2-3	.	TRBV25-1	CASSGLQGPSTDTQYF	TGTGCCAGCAGTGGGCTACAGGGGCCTAGCACAGATACGCAGTATTTT
TRBD2	TRBJ2-2	.	TRBV6-5	CASTSGVNTGELFF	TGTGCCAGCACTAGCGGGGTGAACACCGGGGAGCTGTTTTTT
.	TRBJ2-5	.	TRBV18	CASSPPGGPGETQYF	TGTGCCAGCTCACCACCGGGGGGGCCTGGGGAGACCCAGTACTTC
.	TRBJ1-6	few	TRBV30	CAWSVYSNSPLHF	TGTGCCTGGAGTGTTTATTCCAATTCACCCCTCCACTTT
.	TRBJ2-3	.	TRBV21-1	CASSKAQGPADTQYF	TGTGCCAGCAGCAAAGCGCAAGGGCCGGCAGATACGCAGTATTTT
TRBD2	TRBJ2-1	.	TRBV28	CASTLFSGNNEQFF	TGTGCCAGCACCCTATTCAGCGGGAACAATGAGCAGTTCTTC
.	TRBJ2-7	.	TRBV7-9	CASSSRQGGPYEQYF	TGTGCCAGCAGCTCCCGACAGGGAGGTCCCTACGAGCAGTACTTC
TRBD1	TRBJ1-6	.	TRBV7-9	CASSLMTGKSPLHF	TGTGCCAGCAGCTTAATGACAGGGAAATCACCCCTCCACTTT
TRBD2	TRBJ2-4	.	TRBV3-1/TRBV3-2	CASSQDTSGSYIQYF	TGTGCCAGCAGCCAAGATACTAGCGGGAGTTACATTCAGTACTTC
.	TRBJ1-3	.	TRBV19	CASSPAGRDTIYF	TGTGCCAGTAGTCCGGCGGGTCGGGACACCATATATTTT
.	TRBJ2-1	.	TRBV5-1	CASSSGGPSDEQFF	TGCGCCAGCAGCTCAGGGGGGCCTAGCGATGAGCAGTTCTTC
.	TRBJ1-6	.	TRBV7-9	CASSFPGNNSPLHF	TGTGCCAGCAGCTTCCCCGGGAATAATTCACCCCTCCACTTT
TRBD2	TRBJ2-4	once	TRBV7-9	CASAPVAGGFQNIQYF	TGTGCCAGCGCACCGGTAGCGGGGGGGTTTCAGAACATTCAGTACTTC
TRBD2	TRBJ2-1	.	TRBV27	CASSTSGRINEQFF	TGTGCCAGCAGTACAAGCGGGAGAATCAATGAGCAGTTCTTC
.	TRBJ1-1	.	TRBV10-3	CAIRPRAQGTEAFF	TGTGCCATCAGGCCCAGGGCCCAGGGCACTGAAGCTTTCTTT
.	TRBJ1-2	.	TRBV18	CASSPQAGYGYTF	TGTGCCAGCTCACCACAGGCGGGCTATGGCTACACCTTC
TRBD2	TRBJ2-2	.	TRBV30	CAWMSGRVGTGELFF	TGTGCCTGGATGAGCGGGAGGGTTGGCACCGGGGAGCTGTTTTTT
.	TRBJ1-1	.	TRBV5-1	CASSLGWQSEAFF	TGCGCCAGCAGCTTGGGTTGGCAGTCTGAAGCTTTCTTT
TRBD1	TRBJ1-2	.	TRBV12-5	CASGVDGWGPGQGAYGYTF	TGTGCTAGTGGTGTTGACGGGTGGGGCCCGGGACAGGGGGCCTATGGCTACACCTTC